This T cell receptor (beta chain) originates from a study of cytomegalovirus exposure and HLA in healthy donors. Study-wide findings and caveats: It was 150 or so TCR beta chains that were listed as cytomegalovirus-associated. Most observed TCR sequences were rare, whereas some public TCRs were detected in many donors. The analysis excluded some indistinguishable V segments, including TRBV6-2 and TRBV6-3.

Primers for the PCR totalled 60 Vbeta and 13 Jbeta. The assay was immunoSEQ multiplex PCR, and TCRdb's table has in-frame clones only and misses some. The table includes about 90,000 clones, approximately 70% detected once. Germline V gives CDR1 MNHNY, CDR2 SVGAGI (reference sequence). The CDR3 runs 14 residues. V gave up 10 bases and J gave up 10 bases; unmatched junction bases: 16. Of note for this clone: As yet, its antigen is unknown.

The chain couples TRBV6-6 to TRBJ2-1, with TRBD2 matching over 7 bases. The receptor was derived from a woman between 50 and 59 years old in good health and CMV-seropositive. The sample consisted of PBMCs. The CDR3 region is CATQAGWRSGEQFF. In DNA form, the CDR3 reads TGTGCCACCCAAGCGGGATGGAGAAGTGGGGAGCAGTTCTTC.